This TCR beta chain was profiled in a study of T-cell reconstitution after alpha-beta-depleted transplantation in children (dated by TCRdb to about 2016). Broadly, across the study: Using TCR repertoire profiling, the study followed T-cell immune reconstitution in a quantitative way in children after TCRalphabeta/CD19-depleted allogeneic hematopoietic cell transplantation.

The intended sense of this specimen's treatment or condition label: allogeneic hematopoietic cell transplantation with graft depleted of TCRalphabeta T cells and CD19 B cells. The transplant recipients were children given TCRalphabeta/CD19-depleted allogeneic hematopoietic cell grafts. Points the paper makes about the study in general: Over the following months the frequencies of hyperexpanded clones went down, and after one year T-cell counts and TCRbeta diversity were mostly credited to newly produced T cells. In some patients, the high TCRbeta diversity seen at day 60 was put down to recipient T cells and intrathymic progenitors that had survived conditioning. The apparently early alphabetaT-cell count recovery about two months after transplant was reportedly dependent on only several hundred rapidly expanded clones derived from non-depleted graft cells.

Compared with germline, V lacks 5 bases and J lacks 3 bases; bases without a gene match: 8. In the germline V gene, CDR1 corresponds to SNHLY and CDR2 to FYNNEI. Spanning cysteine to phenylalanine, the CDR3 consists of 15 amino acids. Only the CDR3 region is kept as DNA, spanning 45 bases read in frame from base 1. Libraries were constructed by PCR. Sequencing was performed on an Illumina HiSeq 2500. To normalize quantification of the TCRbeta repertoire, the TCR libraries were built with molecular barcoding that relied on unique molecular identifiers. The public reads were run again by TCRdb, first through fastp at Q25 and then through MiXCR, and only productive beta chains were kept. Identical CDR3 protein sequences are pooled into one entry, listed with their most common genes and DNA. The sample includes 200,000 to 300,000 distinct CDR3 sequences, with roughly 24% observed a single time. Together, the top ten hold 2.6% of the sample.

This clonotype has just a few counts. Its antigen specificity is not known. No much larger clonotype is one base removed from it; base qualities were not supplied. This receptor chain uses TRBV2 and TRBJ2-7, with 9 bases matching TRBD1. Material: PBMCs, obtained before TCRalphabeta/CD19-depleted stem cell transplant. The source is a girl aged 2-10 years with Fanconi anemia, due to receive a stem cell transplant. The CDR3 here reads CASSSPTGGYYEQYF. The DNA sequence is TGTGCCAGCAGTTCGCCCACAGGGGGCTACTACGAGCAGTACTTC. The entire variable domain, with the stretches around the CDR3 drawn from the reference TRBV2 and TRBJ2-7 proteins, is EPEVTQTPSHQVTQMGQEVILRCVPISNHLYFYWYRQILGQKVEFLVSFYNNEISEKSEIFDDQFSVERPDGSNFTLKIRSTKLEDSAMYFCASSSPTGGYYEQYFGPGTRLTVT.